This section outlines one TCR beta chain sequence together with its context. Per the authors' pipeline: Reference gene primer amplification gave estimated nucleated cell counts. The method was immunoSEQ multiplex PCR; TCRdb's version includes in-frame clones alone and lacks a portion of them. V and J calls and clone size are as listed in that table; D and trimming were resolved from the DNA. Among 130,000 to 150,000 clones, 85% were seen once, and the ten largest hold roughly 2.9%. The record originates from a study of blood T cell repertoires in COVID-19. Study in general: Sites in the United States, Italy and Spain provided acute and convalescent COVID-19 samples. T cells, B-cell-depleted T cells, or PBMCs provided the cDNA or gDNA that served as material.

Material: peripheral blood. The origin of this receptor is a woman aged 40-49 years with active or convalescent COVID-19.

The CDR3 loop is CASRGDRGRGGYTF. The DNA for the CDR3 is TGTGCCAGCAGGGGGGACAGGGGGCGCGGTGGCTACACCTTC. The V call is TRBV28, the J call TRBJ1-2; 12 bases fit TRBD1. J was trimmed by 7 bases and V by 6 bases; bases with no gene match: 6. Germline CDR1 is MDHEN and CDR2 is SYDVKM. This CDR3 has 14 amino acids.